Below, 2 T cell receptor beta chains from the same sample are listed, as sequenced in a study of blood T cell repertoires in COVID-19. Generated by immunoSEQ multiplex PCR, the TCRdb table keeps only in-frame clones and is missing some. The table has 150,000 to 200,000 clones, around 83% seen once. The sample comprised peripheral blood. The receptors shown here come from a woman aged 55-70 years with acute or convalescent COVID-19.

The chain couples TRBV12-3 or TRBV12-4 to TRBJ2-3; no definite D call. Deletions cut 3 bases from V and 6 bases from J, with 7 bases between. The CDR3 runs 12 residues. CDR3 sequence reads: CASSLSRDTQYF. The CDR3 DNA reads as TGTGCCAGCAGTTTGTCCAGGGATACGCAGTATTTT.

This clone showed up just once. The gene calls are TRBV28 and TRBJ2-7, with 8 bases fitting TRBD1. The CDR3 extends over 12 amino acids. Germline values: CDR1 MDHEN, CDR2 SYDVKM. Trimming took 7 bases from V and 3 from J; bases not matched to a gene: 2. The CDR3 loop reads CASKTGDYEQYF. The CDR3 region has the DNA TGTGCCAGCAAGACAGGGGACTACGAGCAGTACTTC.